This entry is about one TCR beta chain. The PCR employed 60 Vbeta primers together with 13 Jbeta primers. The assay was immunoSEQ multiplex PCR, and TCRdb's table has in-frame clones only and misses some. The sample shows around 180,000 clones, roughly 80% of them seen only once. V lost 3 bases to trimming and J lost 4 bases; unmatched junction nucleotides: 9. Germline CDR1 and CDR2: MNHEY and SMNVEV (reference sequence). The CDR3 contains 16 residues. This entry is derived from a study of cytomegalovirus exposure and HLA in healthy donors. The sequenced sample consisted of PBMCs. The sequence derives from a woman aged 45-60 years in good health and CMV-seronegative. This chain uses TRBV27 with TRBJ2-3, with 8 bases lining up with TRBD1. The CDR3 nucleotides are TGTGCCAGCAGTTTTAATGGCCAGGGGGCCCCAGATACGCAGTATTTT. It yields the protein CASSFNGQGAPDTQYF.